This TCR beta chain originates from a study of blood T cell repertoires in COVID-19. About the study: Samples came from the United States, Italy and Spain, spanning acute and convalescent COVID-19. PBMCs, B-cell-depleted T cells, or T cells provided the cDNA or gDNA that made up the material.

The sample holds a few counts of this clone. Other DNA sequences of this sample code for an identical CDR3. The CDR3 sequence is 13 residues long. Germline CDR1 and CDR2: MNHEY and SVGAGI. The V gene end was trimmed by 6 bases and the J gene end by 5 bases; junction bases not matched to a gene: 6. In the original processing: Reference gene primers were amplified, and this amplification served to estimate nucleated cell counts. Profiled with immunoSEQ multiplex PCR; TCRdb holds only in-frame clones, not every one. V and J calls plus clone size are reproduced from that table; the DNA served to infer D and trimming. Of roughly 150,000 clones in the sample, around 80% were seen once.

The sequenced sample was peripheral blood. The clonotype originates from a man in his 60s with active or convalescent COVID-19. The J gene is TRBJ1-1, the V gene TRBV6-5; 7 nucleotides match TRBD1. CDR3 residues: CASRRTGGTEAFF. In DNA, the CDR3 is TGTGCCAGCAGGAGGACAGGAGGAACTGAAGCTTTCTTT.